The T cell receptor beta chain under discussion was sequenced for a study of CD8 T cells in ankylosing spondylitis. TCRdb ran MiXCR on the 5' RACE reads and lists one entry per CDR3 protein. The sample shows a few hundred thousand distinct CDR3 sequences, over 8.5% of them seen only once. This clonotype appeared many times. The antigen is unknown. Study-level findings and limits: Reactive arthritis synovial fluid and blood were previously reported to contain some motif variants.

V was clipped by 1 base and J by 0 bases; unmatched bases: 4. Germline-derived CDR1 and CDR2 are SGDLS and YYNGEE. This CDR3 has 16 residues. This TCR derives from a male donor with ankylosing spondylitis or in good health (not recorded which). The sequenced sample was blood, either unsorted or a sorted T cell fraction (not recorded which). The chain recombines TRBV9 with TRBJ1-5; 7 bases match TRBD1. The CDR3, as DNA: TGTGCCAGCAGCGTAACAGGGGATTCTAGCAATCAGCCCCAGCATTTT. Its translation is CASSVTGDSSNQPQHF.